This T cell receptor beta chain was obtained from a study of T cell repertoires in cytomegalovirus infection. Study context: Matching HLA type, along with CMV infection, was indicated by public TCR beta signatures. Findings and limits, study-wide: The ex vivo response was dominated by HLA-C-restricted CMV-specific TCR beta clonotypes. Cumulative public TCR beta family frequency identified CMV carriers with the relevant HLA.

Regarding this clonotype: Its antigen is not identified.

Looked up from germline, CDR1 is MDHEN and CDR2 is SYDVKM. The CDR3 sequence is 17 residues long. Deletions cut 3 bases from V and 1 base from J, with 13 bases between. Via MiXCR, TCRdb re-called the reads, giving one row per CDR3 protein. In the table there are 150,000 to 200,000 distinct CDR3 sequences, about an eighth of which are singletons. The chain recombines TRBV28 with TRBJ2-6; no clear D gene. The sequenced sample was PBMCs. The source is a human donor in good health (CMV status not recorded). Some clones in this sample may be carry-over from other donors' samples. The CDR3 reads CASSFRRALSGANVLTF. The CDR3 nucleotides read TGTGCCAGCAGTTTCAGGCGCGCCCTATCTGGGGCCAACGTCCTGACTTTC.